This is a list of T cell receptor beta chains from one sample in a study of read filtering for tumor transcriptome and immune sequencing. Using its own MiXCR run on the reads, TCRdb lists one record per CDR3 protein. The table lists approximately 61,000 distinct CDR3 sequences, about 19% of them singletons. Sequencing used a population of CD138-negative cells sorted from bone marrow. All receptors come from a donor over 35 with multiple myeloma. Each CDR3 is given with its conserved first and last residue. D genes are given only for firm matches. Size values are once, few and many counts, or a class for expanded clones, and some rows have none.

v_gene	j_gene	d_gene	abundance	CDR3aa	CDR3nt
TRBV6-5	TRBJ2-6	TRBD1	many	CASSFWGQGAGANVLTF	TGTGCCAGCAGTTTTTGGGGACAGGGGGCTGGGGCCAACGTCCTGACTTTC
TRBV28	TRBJ1-1	-	-	CASSLALRKAFF	TGTGCCAGCAGTTTGGCGCTTAGGAAAGCCTTCTTT
TRBV5-1	TRBJ1-5	-	many	CASSLEQGRNQPQHF	TGCGCCAGCAGCTTGGAACAGGGTCGCAATCAGCCCCAGCATTTT
TRBV7-9	TRBJ1-1	-	-	CASNLKSLEAFF	TGTGCCAGCAACTTAAAGTCCCTTGAAGCTTTCTTT
TRBV29-1	TRBJ1-5	TRBD1	few	CSVVYQGASGQPQHF	TGCAGCGTTGTTTATCAGGGGGCTTCGGGTCAGCCCCAGCATTTT
TRBV20-1	TRBJ2-7	-	few	CSASAGNKAYEQYF	TGCAGTGCTTCTGCGGGCAATAAGGCCTACGAGCAGTACTTC
TRBV7-6	TRBJ1-1	-	-	CASSSVHGMNTEAFF	TGTGCCAGCAGCTCAGTACATGGCATGAACACTGAAGCTTTCTTT
TRBV7-9	TRBJ2-1	TRBD1	many	CASRPTGQGNEQFF	TGTGCCAGCAGGCCTACCGGACAGGGAAATGAGCAGTTCTTC
TRBV20-1	TRBJ1-5	TRBD1	few	CSAKGTGTQPQHF	TGCAGTGCTAAGGGGACAGGTACCCAGCCCCAGCATTTT
TRBV28	TRBJ1-5	-	many	CASSLRIGNQPQHF	TGTGCCAGCAGTTTGAGGATAGGCAATCAGCCCCAGCATTTT
TRBV7-2	TRBJ2-1	TRBD2	many	CASSLGLAATYNEQFF	TGTGCCAGCAGCCTAGGACTAGCGGCAACCTACAATGAGCAGTTCTTC
TRBV7-3	TRBJ2-2	TRBD1	many	CASSLTGTGVIGELFF	TGTGCCAGCAGCTTAACAGGGACAGGGGTCATCGGGGAGCTGTTTTTT
TRBV20-1	TRBJ2-5	-	-	CSARGIEGKLATQYF	TGCAGTGCTAGGGGTATTGAGGGGAAATTAGCGACCCAGTACTTC
TRBV6-6	TRBJ2-3	-	-	CASTPRPHSVTQYF	TGTGCCAGCACCCCCCGGCCACACTCAGTTACGCAGTATTTT
TRBV2	TRBJ2-2	TRBD1	many	CASSGQGADGELFF	TGTGCCAGCAGCGGACAGGGGGCGGACGGGGAGCTGTTTTTT
TRBV4-2	TRBJ2-3	-	many	CASSQDRSSEDTQYF	TGTGCCAGCAGCCAAGATCGATCTAGCGAAGATACGCAGTATTTT
TRBV4-1	TRBJ1-2	-	many	CASSQVIRRTDHQYGYTF	TGCGCCAGCAGCCAAGTAATAAGGCGGACGGACCATCAGTATGGCTACACCTTC
TRBV19	TRBJ2-3	-	many	CASTPRQSSTDTQYF	TGTGCCAGTACTCCGCGGCAGTCGAGCACAGATACGCAGTATTTT
TRBV19	TRBJ2-7	TRBD1	-	CASSMGLGQGSSYEQYF	TGTGCCAGTAGTATGGGCTTGGGACAGGGAAGCTCCTACGAGCAGTACTTC
TRBV7-3	TRBJ2-7	TRBD1	many	CASSLWGPGTGEGEQYF	TGTGCCAGCAGCTTATGGGGGCCCGGGACAGGGGAAGGCGAGCAGTACTTC
TRBV6-1	TRBJ1-5	-	many	CASSHGGGSDQPQHF	TGTGCCAGCAGTCACGGGGGAGGTAGCGATCAGCCCCAGCATTTT
TRBV4-1	TRBJ2-2	-	medium-sized	CASSQDPLAPTGELFF	TGTGCCAGCAGCCAAGATCCGCTAGCACCCACCGGGGAGCTGTTTTTT
TRBV2	TRBJ2-3	-	many	CATGGWGADTQYF	TGTGCCACCGGGGGATGGGGAGCAGATACGCAGTATTTT
TRBV18	TRBJ2-1	-	many	CASSPGVWNEQFF	TGTGCCAGCTCACCAGGGGTTTGGAATGAGCAGTTCTTC
TRBV6-6	TRBJ1-5	-	-	CASSSGPGNQPQHF	TGTGCCAGCAGTTCTGGGCCAGGCAATCAGCCCCAGCATTTT
TRBV27	TRBJ2-7	-	many	CAGPPPGPRDEQYF	TGTGCCGGACCCCCTCCAGGGCCCCGCGACGAGCAGTACTTC
TRBV20-1	TRBJ1-5	-	many	CSAIRNRVTSNQPQHF	TGCAGTGCCATCCGCAACAGGGTTACCAGTAATCAGCCCCAGCATTTT
TRBV29-1	TRBJ1-5	-	many	CRGGNYQPQHF	TGCAGGGGGGGGAATTATCAGCCCCAGCATTTT
TRBV7-2	TRBJ1-4	-	many	CASSNLAGTTNEKLFF	TGTGCCAGCAGCAACCTCGCGGGCACCACTAATGAAAAACTGTTTTTT
TRBV20-1	TRBJ1-6	TRBD1	many	CSARGGQSNNSPLHF	TGCAGTGCTAGAGGGGGACAGAGCAACAATTCACCCCTCCACTTT
TRBV18	TRBJ2-3	-	few	CASSPRETDTQYF	TGTGCCAGCTCACCCCGGGAGACAGATACGCAGTATTTT
TRBV5-1	TRBJ1-1	TRBD1	many	CVSSLEAQGDQKAFF	TGCGTCAGCAGCTTGGAGGCCCAGGGGGACCAGAAAGCTTTCTTT
TRBV2	TRBJ2-1	-	few	CASTLVRNEQFF	TGTGCCAGCACCCTCGTGCGCAATGAGCAGTTCTTC
TRBV6-5	TRBJ2-5	-	-	CASRSRETQYF	TGTGCCAGCAGGTCCCGGGAGACCCAGTACTTC
TRBV5-1	TRBJ2-2	-	few	CASSAGTLGTGELFF	TGCGCCAGCAGCGCCGGGACCTTAGGCACCGGGGAGCTGTTTTTT
TRBV24-1	TRBJ2-1	TRBD2	-	CATSDSGGVGDEQFF	TGTGCCACCAGTGATTCTGGGGGGGTGGGGGATGAGCAGTTCTTC
TRBV10-3	TRBJ2-3	-	-	CAIKETGTQGDTQYF	TGTGCCATCAAAGAAACCGGGACCCAAGGGGATACGCAGTATTTT
TRBV5-4	TRBJ2-1	-	medium-sized	CASSRRAAHYNEQFF	TGTGCCAGCAGCCGCCGGGCCGCACACTACAATGAGCAGTTCTTC
TRBV28	TRBJ1-5	-	many	CASSPLLQPQHF	TGTGCCAGCAGTCCCCTCCTTCAGCCCCAGCATTTT
TRBV28	TRBJ2-3	TRBD1	many	CASSFPGQGADTQYF	TGTGCCAGCAGTTTTCCGGGACAGGGGGCAGATACGCAGTATTTT
TRBV9	TRBJ2-1	-	many	CASSVDGVYNEQFF	TGTGCCAGCAGCGTAGACGGGGTATACAATGAGCAGTTCTTC
TRBV5-1	TRBJ2-1	-	-	CASSLRDRSYNEQFF	TGCGCCAGTAGCTTGAGAGACAGGTCATACAATGAGCAGTTCTTC
TRBV2	TRBJ2-7	TRBD1	few	CATVRDREGEQYF	TGTGCCACCGTCCGGGACAGGGAAGGCGAGCAGTACTTC
TRBV11-1	TRBJ2-7	-	many	CASSSGDGTYEQYF	TGTGCCAGCAGCTCCGGGGACGGTACCTACGAGCAGTACTTC
TRBV29-1	TRBJ2-3	-	many	CSVDPGVDTQYF	TGCAGCGTTGATCCGGGGGTTGATACGCAGTATTTT
TRBV28	TRBJ2-4	TRBD2	few	CASSLGGSPTNQYF	TGTGCCAGCAGTTTGGGGGGGTCGCCCACCAATCAGTACTTC
TRBV29-1	TRBJ2-1	-	many	CSVLGGRDVYNEQFF	TGCAGCGTTCTGGGGGGGCGCGATGTCTACAATGAGCAGTTCTTC
TRBV3-1	TRBJ2-2	-	many	CASTPFGRVYTGELFF	TGTGCCAGCACCCCGTTCGGAAGGGTTTACACCGGGGAGCTGTTTTTT
TRBV20-1	TRBJ2-3	-	many	CSALTRTDTQYF	TGCAGTGCCCTTACCCGCACAGATACGCAGTATTTT
TRBV15	TRBJ1-2	-	many	CATSRERGPYGYTF	TGTGCCACCAGCAGAGAGAGGGGCCCCTATGGCTACACCTTC
TRBV9	TRBJ2-5	-	many	CASSSGTGIKETQYF	TGTGCCAGCAGTTCCGGGACGGGGATCAAAGAGACCCAGTACTTC
TRBV28	TRBJ2-1	TRBD2	many	CATEGGGHYNEQFF	TGTGCCACCGAGGGCGGGGGGCACTACAATGAGCAGTTCTTC
TRBV19	TRBJ2-1	-	many	CASRTQSSYNEQFF	TGTGCCAGTCGGACGCAAAGCTCCTACAATGAGCAGTTCTTC